This entry concerns a single T cell receptor (beta chain). The antigen remains undetermined. This entry is derived from a study of cytomegalovirus exposure and HLA in healthy donors. Whole-study findings and limits: The only immune exposure information that was available was CMV serostatus. For TCR beta chains, V- and J-gene trimming was later linked to a missense DCLRE1C variant. It was likely that a cluster of highly shared sequence variants was a sequencing artifact.

The PCR used 60 Vbeta and 13 Jbeta primers. Clones were sequenced by immunoSEQ multiplex PCR, and TCRdb holds only the in-frame ones, with some missing. This repertoire shows some 88,000 clones, 55% to 85% found once; its top ten account for roughly 16%. The CDR3 extends over 17 amino acids. Germline CDR1 is SGHRS and CDR2 is YFSETQ. V lost 0 bases to trimming and J lost 2 bases, with 15 bases between them. The V and J genes are TRBV5-1 and TRBJ1-5; the D gene is possibly TRBD1 (6 bases). The sequence was obtained from a woman in her late teens or twenties in good health and CMV-seropositive. Sequencing was carried out using PBMCs. CDR3 nucleotides: TGCGCCAGCAGCTTGGGTACAGGGACACCTCGCAATCAGCCCCAGCATTTT. This codes for CASSLGTGTPRNQPQHF.